These 7 T cell receptor beta chains were all obtained from the same sample, sequenced in a study of vaccination and CD4 T cells after COVID-19. From the PCR reads, TCRdb called clonotypes with MiXCR, one entry per CDR3 protein. The sample lists about 15,000 distinct CDR3 sequences; less than 70% were seen once. Here the sequenced sample was CD4+ T cells from blood, taken after SARS-CoV-2 vaccination. The receptors here all came from a human donor who had recovered from COVID-19.

The genes are TRBV20-1 and TRBJ2-5; weak D call: TRBD2 (6 bases). CDR3 length equals 10 residues. Trimming left V 3 bases short and J 12 bases short, with 11 bases between. From germline, CDR1 is DFQATT and CDR2 SNEGSKA (reference sequence). In DNA, the CDR3 is TGCAGTGCTAGCGGGCGGGGCGAGTACTTC. It translates to CSASGRGEYF.

A single count supports this clonotype. The J gene is TRBJ2-7, the V gene TRBV21-1; the table gives TRBD1 as D, unverified against the DNA. TRBV21-1 corresponds to a pseudogene. CDR3 length: 14 residues. Written as DNA, the CDR3 is TGTGCCAGCGCCAATGGGGGACAGGTCTACGAGCAGTACTTC. As protein: CASANGGQVYEQYF.

This clonotype has just a few counts. The chain couples TRBV2 to TRBJ2-5; D is undetermined. Germline CDR1 and CDR2: SNHLY and FYNNEI. Trimming removed 2 bases at V and 4 bases at J, with 8 bases between. The CDR3 is 13 residues long. CDR3 sequence (DNA): TGTGCCAGCAGTGAATACCAGTCAGAGACCCAGTACTTC. Encoded protein: CASSEYQSETQYF.

This chain joins TRBV12-3 or TRBV12-4 and TRBJ2-2, with D possibly being TRBD1 (5 bases). Trimming removed 5 bases at V and 6 bases at J, with 13 bases between. CDR3 length equals 14 residues. CDR3 sequence: CASSPTQGSGELFF. The CDR3 DNA reads TGTGCCAGCAGTCCTACGCAGGGATCCGGGGAGCTGTTTTTT.

V is TRBV5-4 and J is TRBJ2-3; 9 bases are shared with TRBD2. CDR1 and CDR2 from the germline V gene are SGHNT and YYREEE (reference sequence). The CDR3 is 16 residues long. V lost 4 bases, J lost 0 bases, and 6 bases stayed unmatched. CDR3 sequence reads: CASSTRTSASTDTQYF. CDR3 DNA: TGTGCCAGCAGCACAAGGACTAGCGCAAGCACAGATACGCAGTATTTT.

This sequence joins TRBV20-1 and TRBJ1-5; D is unresolved. CDR3 length: 14 amino acids. Trimming left V 0 bases short and J 2 bases short, with 8 bases between. CDR1 is DFQATT, CDR2 SNEGSKA, per germline (reference sequence). Here the CDR3 reads CSARDSGGNQPQHF. Here the CDR3 DNA reads TGCAGTGCTAGAGATTCTGGGGGCAATCAGCCCCAGCATTTT.

The chain has TRBV7-2 and TRBJ2-5; perhaps TRBD1 as D (5 bases). This CDR3 region has 14 residues. V dropped 3 bases and J dropped 2 bases, with 10 bases sitting between them. Germline V gene data show CDR1 as SGHTA and CDR2 as FQGNSA. The CDR3 here is CASSFGHGQETQYF. The CDR3 nucleotides are TGTGCCAGCAGCTTCGGACACGGACAAGAGACCCAGTACTTC.